The 20 T cell receptor beta chains reported below all come from one sample, sequenced in a study of T-cell memory formation after mild COVID-19. Each CDR3 protein is one row after TCRdb ran MiXCR on the 5' RACE reads. The table lists 350,000 to 500,000 distinct CDR3 sequences, 20% to 30% of them singletons. Sequencing was performed on PBMCs or a T cell subset sorted from them (not recorded which). The receptor set was obtained from an adult woman who had mild COVID-19 (a few samples of this study predate the infection). Cell type and time point are not known.

The rearrangement links TRBV12-3 or TRBV12-4 to TRBJ2-5; perhaps D is TRBD1 or TRBD2 (5 bases each). V was pared by 5 bases and J by 0 bases, with 16 bases between. This CDR3 is 16 amino acids long. CDR3 in amino acids: CASSQIRDPYQETQYF. CDR3 coding DNA: TGTGCCAGCAGTCAGATCCGGGACCCGTACCAAGAGACCCAGTACTTC.

This clonotype appeared a few times. DNA for the CDR3: TGTGCCAGCACTCAGGCGACAGGGGGCCACGAGCAGTACTTC. This codes for CASTQATGGHEQYF. This sequence joins TRBV28 and TRBJ2-7; TRBD1 matches 10 bases. Germline CDR1 reads MDHEN; CDR2 reads SYDVKM. The CDR3 runs 14 residues. Trimming cost V 7 bases and J 5 bases; bases outside gene matches: 8.

This clonotype was counted only a few times. The chain joins TRBV12-3 or TRBV12-4 to TRBJ2-4; D unclear. V lost 8 bases to trimming and J lost 8 bases, with 19 bases between them. The CDR3 loop spans 14 amino acids. The CDR3 sequence: CASSSESPLDIQYF. CDR3 bases: TGTGCCAGCTCGTCGGAGTCCCCTTTAGACATTCAGTACTTC.

This clonotype was found a few times. The CDR3 region has the DNA TGCGCCAGCACTCCTCTCGGGAATTACAATGAGCAGTTCTTC. Amino acids: CASTPLGNYNEQFF. The chain combines TRBV5-1 with TRBJ2-1, with a possible D match to TRBD2 (5 bases). The germline gives CDR1 SGHRS, CDR2 YFSETQ. The ends were cut back, 6 bases at V and 4 bases at J, with 14 bases in the middle. CDR3 size: 14 residues.

The J gene is TRBJ2-5, the V gene TRBV7-2, with 9 bases aligning to TRBD1. Germline-derived CDR1 and CDR2 are SGHTA and FQGNSA. J lost 1 base, V lost 5 bases, and 5 bases had no gene match. The CDR3 contains 15 residues. The CDR3 coding sequence is TGTGCCAGCAGCCTTGGACAGGGGATCCAAGAGACCCAGTACTTC. This encodes CASSLGQGIQETQYF.

This sequence joins TRBV19 and TRBJ2-7, with 8 nucleotides matching TRBD2. Germline V CDR1 and CDR2: LNHDA, SQIVND (reference sequence). V trimming: 4 bases; J trimming: 4 bases; junction bases outside the gene matches: 6. There are 14 residues in the CDR3. CDR3 protein: CASSSGRPLYEQYF. Written as DNA, the CDR3 is TGTGCCAGTAGTAGCGGGAGGCCGTTATACGAGCAGTACTTC.

The genes are TRBV20-1 and TRBJ2-1; 9 nucleotides agree with TRBD2. The CDR3 contains 14 residues. Germline assignment: CDR1 DFQATT and CDR2 SNEGSKA (reference sequence). V was pared by 5 bases and J by 6 bases, with 8 bases of the junction left unmatched. CDR3 loop: CSAPSGTRGNEQFF. CDR3 bases: TGCAGTGCTCCTAGCGGGACGCGGGGCAATGAGCAGTTCTTC.

This clonotype turned up a few times. The genes are TRBV3-1 and TRBJ2-1; D gene unclear. Germline loops: CDR1 LGHDT, CDR2 YNNKEL (reference sequence). The CDR3 has 12 amino acids. Trimming took off 4 bases at V and 10 bases at J, with 11 bases between the two ends. CDR3 residues: CASSPPRGEQFF. CDR3 DNA sequence: TGTGCCAGCAGCCCTCCCCGTGGGGAGCAGTTCTTC.

The chain links TRBV13 to TRBJ2-3, with D tentatively TRBD1 (5 bases). V was trimmed by 5 bases and J by 0 bases, leaving 12 bases between them. Germline CDR1 and CDR2: PRHDT and FYEKMQ (reference sequence). CDR3 length equals 15 residues. The DNA for the CDR3 is TGTGCCAGCAGCCAAGGGTCAGGGAGCACAGATACGCAGTATTTT. Translated: CASSQGSGSTDTQYF.

J is TRBJ2-5 and V is TRBV5-5, with 7 bases fitting TRBD2. With V trimmed by 4 bases and J by 4 bases, 13 bases remained unmatched. Germline lookup yields CDR1 SGHKS and CDR2 YYEKEE (reference sequence). This CDR3 region has 16 residues. CDR3 nucleotides: TGTGCCAGCAGCCCTAGATTGGGGGGGGAGGGAGAGACCCAGTACTTC. It encodes CASSPRLGGEGETQYF.

V is TRBV9 and J is TRBJ2-3; 7 bases fit TRBD1. Germline CDR1 reads SGDLS; CDR2 reads YYNGEE. J gave up 4 bases and V 0 bases, and 5 bases lay outside the gene matches. The CDR3 is 15 residues long. The CDR3 DNA is TGTGCCAGCAGCGTAGGAGGTCAGGGGGCAGATACGCAGTATTTT. Translated: CASSVGGQGADTQYF. The full variable domain, its missing parts supplied by reference TRBV9 and TRBJ2-3, is DSGVTQTPKHLITATGQRVTLRCSPRSGDLSVYWYQQSLDQGLQFLIQYYNGEERAKGNILERFSAQQFPDLHSELNLSSLELGDSALYFCASSVGGQGADTQYFGPGTRLTVL.

This clonotype appeared a few times. The rearrangement uses TRBV5-1 and TRBJ2-7; perhaps D is TRBD1 or TRBD2 (7 bases each). Germline assignment: CDR1 SGHRS and CDR2 YFSETQ. V shed 2 bases and J shed 3 bases, with 12 bases lying between them. The CDR3 covers 14 residues. The CDR3 spells CASSLAGQYYEQYF. The CDR3 DNA sequence: TGCGCCAGCAGCTTAGCGGGACAGTACTACGAGCAGTACTTC.

This clonotype was observed a handful of times. The rearrangement uses TRBV7-8 and TRBJ2-1, with 14 bases that match TRBD2. The V segment lost 4 bases and the J segment 3 bases; nucleotides outside the gene matches: 8. The V gene's germline CDR1 is SGHVS and CDR2 FQNEAQ. The CDR3 is 18 amino acids. The DNA of the CDR3 is TGTGCCAGCAGCTCGGAGAAGGGACTAGCGGGAGTCTACAATGAGCAGTTCTTC. As protein: CASSSEKGLAGVYNEQFF.

The chain couples TRBV10-3 to TRBJ1-2, with 12 positions matching TRBD1. This CDR3 has 17 residues. The V gene end was trimmed by 3 bases and the J gene end by 4 bases; junction bases not matched to a gene: 9. Germline-derived CDR1 and CDR2 are ENHRY and SYGVKD. CDR3 protein: CAISDLEGTGGGYGYTF. The CDR3, as DNA: TGTGCCATCAGTGATCTGGAGGGGACAGGGGGCGGCTATGGCTACACCTTC.

This clonotype was seen a few times. The chain carries TRBV29-1 and TRBJ1-1; 8 bases align to TRBD1. Germline CDR1 and CDR2: SQVTM and ANQGSEA. The CDR3 consists of 14 residues. V trimming: 2 bases; J trimming: 5 bases; junction bases outside the gene matches: 7. DNA for the CDR3: TGCAGCGTTGAACTACAGGGGGGGAGAACTGAAGCTTTCTTT. Translated, it gives CSVELQGGRTEAFF.

The chain has TRBV4-2 and TRBJ2-3; the D call may be TRBD1 or TRBD2 (5 bases each). The CDR3 runs 16 residues. CDR1 LGHNA and CDR2 YNFKEQ come from the germline V gene. Trimming cost V 1 base and J 3 bases, with 14 bases left between them. The CDR3 DNA sequence: TGTGCCAGCAGCCAAGTAGGGGACGAGGGGACAGATACGCAGTATTTT. It codes for CASSQVGDEGTDTQYF.

This clonotype occurred a few times. The chain joins TRBV6-5 to TRBJ1-4; D is ambiguous. Trimming shortened V by 2 bases and J by 5 bases, and 9 bases separated the two germline ends. The germline V gene encodes CDR1 MNHEY and CDR2 SVGAGI. CDR3 size: 14 residues. The CDR3 loop is CASSYGESNEKLFF. In DNA form, the CDR3 reads TGTGCCAGCAGTTACGGCGAATCAAATGAAAAACTGTTTTTT.

V and J are TRBV11-1 and TRBJ1-1; the D gene is possibly TRBD1 (5 bases). The CDR3 runs 13 residues. Trimming shortened V by 8 bases and J by 0 bases, and 10 bases separated the two germline ends. Germline CDR1 is SGHAT and CDR2 is FQDESV (reference sequence). The CDR3 loop reads CASVSGVNTEAFF. The CDR3 nucleotides read TGTGCCAGCGTGTCGGGGGTGAACACTGAAGCTTTCTTT.

V is TRBV7-9 and J is TRBJ2-2; no reliable D call. Trimming stripped 2 bases from V and 8 bases from J, with 12 bases between. Per the germline V gene, CDR1 is SEHNR and CDR2 is FQNEAQ (reference sequence). The CDR3 is made up of 14 amino acids. The CDR3 is CASSLNLDSGELFF. CDR3 coding DNA: TGTGCCAGCAGCTTAAATCTCGACTCGGGGGAGCTGTTTTTT.

The CDR3 sequence: CASSFSGRGPHHEQFF. CDR3 DNA: TGTGCCAGCAGTTTTTCGGGCCGGGGCCCCCATCATGAGCAGTTCTTC. This chain connects TRBV6-5 to TRBJ2-1; D tentatively reads TRBD1 or TRBD2 (5 bases each). The CDR3 extends over 16 amino acids. Per the germline V gene, CDR1 is MNHEY and CDR2 is SVGAGI. V was clipped by 4 bases and J by 8 bases, with 21 bases between them.